The sequence of this TCR beta chain was determined in a study of T cell repertoires in cytomegalovirus infection. Study overall: Public TCR beta signatures marked donors with CMV infection and the matching HLA.

TCRdb itself ran the reads through MiXCR, one entry per CDR3 protein. The table records 200,000 or so distinct CDR3 sequences, around two fifths of them present only once. Germline V gives CDR1 LGHDT, CDR2 YNNKEL (reference sequence). V was trimmed by 0 bases and J by 0 bases, leaving 10 bases between them. CDR3 length equals 16 residues. Regarding this clonotype: Its antigen is not identified.

The TCR comes from a human donor in good health (CMV status not recorded). Some clones in this sample may be carry-over from other donors' samples. The sample consisted of CD8+ T cells from cultured PBMCs, taken from culture after CMV antigen stimulation. This rearrangement joins TRBV3-1 to TRBJ2-3, with D possibly matching TRBD2 (6 bases). This CDR3 reads CASSQETGRSTDTQYF. The CDR3 nucleotides are TGTGCCAGCAGCCAAGAAACGGGGAGGAGCACAGATACGCAGTATTTT.